The rows below give T cell receptor beta chains drawn from one sample of a study of T cell responses to AZD1222 COVID-19 vaccine. Profiling relied on immunoSEQ multiplex PCR, and the TCRdb table lists in-frame clones only, not all of them. The sample includes about 120,000 clones, 75% to 95% of them seen just once. The input for sequencing was peripheral blood, taken 28 days after the second dose of the MenACWY control vaccine. Every receptor here comes from an adult who received the MenACWY meningococcal vaccine as a control. Both conserved end residues are part of each CDR3. The D gene is left open where the match is weak. The listing skips clone size in some rows; elsewhere it reads once, few, many or a size class.

v_gene	d_gene	j_gene	abundance	CDR3nt	CDR3aa
TRBV2	TRBD1	TRBJ1-2	.	TGTGCCAGCAGGGAGACAGGGTACTATGGCTACACCTTC	CASRETGYYGYTF
TRBV2	TRBD1	TRBJ1-4	.	TGTGCCAGCAGTCCGACAGGGACTAATGAAAAACTGTTTTTT	CASSPTGTNEKLFF
TRBV4-2	TRBD2	TRBJ2-7	.	TGTGCCAGCAGCCAAGATCCCGTCATTAGCGGGGGGGAGCAGTACTTC	CASSQDPVISGGEQYF
TRBV30	.	TRBJ1-2	.	TGTGCCTGGAGTGTATTGAGGGGCTACACCTTC	CAWSVLRGYTF
TRBV9	TRBD1	TRBJ1-6	few	TGTGCCAGCGGTCGGGGACAGATTAATTCACCCCTCCACTTT	CASGRGQINSPLHF
TRBV19	.	TRBJ2-2	.	TGTGCCAGTAGTATAGCCAGCGGCGGGGAGCTGTTTTTT	CASSIASGGELFF
TRBV4-2	TRBD1	TRBJ1-6	.	TGTGCCAGCAGCCAGGGGACAGCGCACCTCCACTTT	CASSQGTAHLHF
TRBV6-4	.	TRBJ2-1	.	TGTGCCAGCAGTGACTCGCGGTACAATGAGCAGTTCTTC	CASSDSRYNEQFF
TRBV4-2	.	TRBJ1-5	few	TGTGCCAGCAGCCAAAATATGGGGGGCCATCAGCCCCAGCATTTT	CASSQNMGGHQPQHF
TRBV7-9	TRBD1	TRBJ1-3	.	TGTGCCAGCAGCTTAGACCGGGACAGACTTGGAAACACCATATATTTT	CASSLDRDRLGNTIYF
TRBV7-8	.	TRBJ2-3	.	TGTGCCAGCAGCCCCGCCTTTGACAGCACAGATACGCAGTATTTT	CASSPAFDSTDTQYF
TRBV6-4	.	TRBJ2-3	.	TGTGCCAGCAGTGACGGGGCTAGCACAGATACGCAGTATTTT	CASSDGASTDTQYF
TRBV19	.	TRBJ1-6	once	TGTGCCAGTATGCCGTCCTCCTATAATTCACCCCTCCACTTT	CASMPSSYNSPLHF
TRBV7-2	.	TRBJ1-6	.	TGTGCCAGCAGCTTATATGGGGTAGGGTCACCCCTCCACTTT	CASSLYGVGSPLHF
TRBV7-2	.	TRBJ1-6	.	TGTGCCAGCAGCTTAGACCCACCCAGTCGGTCCTATAATTCACCCCTCCACTTT	CASSLDPPSRSYNSPLHF
TRBV29-1	TRBD2	TRBJ2-3	.	TGCAGCTCGCCCGGGGGGACAGATACGCAGTATTTT	CSSPGGTDTQYF
TRBV18	TRBD1	TRBJ2-1	.	TGTGCCAGCTCACCACCGGGACAGGGTTTAGATGAGCAGTTCTTC	CASSPPGQGLDEQFF
TRBV10-2	TRBD1	TRBJ2-3	.	TGCGCCAGCAGTAGCCGGGACAGGGGGAAGGATACGCAGTATTTT	CASSSRDRGKDTQYF
TRBV7-3	TRBD2	TRBJ2-3	.	TGTGCCAGCAGCAAACAGCGGGGGGACACAGATACGCAGTATTTT	CASSKQRGDTDTQYF
TRBV7-3	TRBD2	TRBJ2-1	once	TGTGCCAGCAGCTTATTTTTCAGCGGGAGCTCCTACAATGAGCAGTTCTTC	CASSLFFSGSSYNEQFF
TRBV6-6	.	TRBJ2-2	.	TGTGCCAGCCTTTCGGCGAACACCGGGGAGCTGTTTTTT	CASLSANTGELFF
TRBV29-1	TRBD1	TRBJ1-6	.	TGCAGCGTGAGACAGGGGGGAAATTCACCCCTCCACTTT	CSVRQGGNSPLHF
TRBV5-1	TRBD1	TRBJ2-7	.	TGCGCCAGCAGCTTGATGGGACAGAACTACGAGCAGTACTTC	CASSLMGQNYEQYF
TRBV28	.	TRBJ1-2	once	TGTGCCAGCAGTCCCCGTGGCAAAGCTAACTATGGCTACACCTTC	CASSPRGKANYGYTF
TRBV6-5	.	TRBJ2-3	.	TGTGCCAGTACACCTTTAGGCAGAAACACAGATACGCAGTATTTT	CASTPLGRNTDTQYF
TRBV5-1	.	TRBJ1-4	.	TGCGCCAGCAGCTCCCAATCCCCTCAGGGATCAAATGAAAAACTGTTTTTT	CASSSQSPQGSNEKLFF
TRBV11-2	.	TRBJ1-6	few	TGTGCCAGCAGCTACCTAGTGGGGGGGGACTCACCCCTCCACTTT	CASSYLVGGDSPLHF
TRBV6-5	TRBD1	TRBJ1-5	.	TGTGCCACCTATGGGACAGGTCTTCAGCCCCAGCATTTT	CATYGTGLQPQHF
TRBV5-1	.	TRBJ2-5	.	TGCGCCAGCAGCCCGGAGGGGCACGGAGGGGAGACCCAGTACTTC	CASSPEGHGGETQYF
TRBV5-1	TRBD1	TRBJ2-7	.	TGCGCCAGCAGCACCGGACAGGGGGGCTACGAGCAGTACTTC	CASSTGQGGYEQYF
TRBV7-2	.	TRBJ2-1	.	TGTGCCAGCAGCCCAAGCTCCTACAATGAGCAGTTCTTC	CASSPSSYNEQFF
TRBV19	.	TRBJ1-5	.	TGTGCCAGTAGTATGCGCAGGCGGGGGTATAGCAATCAGCCCCAGCATTTT	CASSMRRRGYSNQPQHF
TRBV28	.	TRBJ1-5	.	TGTGCCAGCAGACCAGGAGCTCAGCCCCAGCATTTT	CASRPGAQPQHF
TRBV18	.	TRBJ1-4	.	TGTGCCAGCTCACGAGGACGGAATGAAAAACTGTTTTTT	CASSRGRNEKLFF
TRBV7-3	TRBD2	TRBJ2-6	.	TGTGCCAGCAGCTCACCGACTAGCGGGAGTGTCCTGACTTTC	CASSSPTSGSVLTF
TRBV2	TRBD1	TRBJ1-6	.	TGTGCCAGCAGATCACAGGGGATCACCTATAATTCACCCCTCCACTTT	CASRSQGITYNSPLHF
TRBV28	TRBD1	TRBJ1-5	.	TGTGCCAGCAAAATCGGACAGGGGGCTACGGGACGGAATAGCAATCAGCCCCAGCATTTT	CASKIGQGATGRNSNQPQHF
TRBV12-3/TRBV12-4	.	TRBJ2-3	.	TGTGCCAGCAGTCTGGACCACGAAACGCAGTATTTT	CASSLDHETQYF
TRBV10-2	TRBD1	TRBJ1-3	.	TGCGCCAGCAGTGACAGGGGGAACTCTGGAAACACCATATATTTT	CASSDRGNSGNTIYF
TRBV15	TRBD2	TRBJ2-2	.	TGTGCCACCAGCAGAGTTGGCACTAGCGTCGGCACCGGGGAGCTGTTTTTT	CATSRVGTSVGTGELFF
TRBV5-4	TRBD2	TRBJ2-3	.	TGTGCCAGCAACACGGGCGGGAGACGGGACACAGATACGCAGTATTTT	CASNTGGRRDTDTQYF
TRBV4-3	.	TRBJ1-2	few	TGCGCCAGCAGCCCGTCACTAGACAGTCCTACGCGGACTGGCTACACCTTC	CASSPSLDSPTRTGYTF
TRBV27	TRBD2	TRBJ2-2	.	TGTGCCAGCAGAAATTTCCCCCCGGGACTAGCGGGAGCAGACGGGGAGCTGTTTTTT	CASRNFPPGLAGADGELFF
TRBV6-5	TRBD2	TRBJ2-1	.	TGTGCCAGCAGTTACTCTAGCGGGAGGGTAGAATTTGAGCAGTTCTTC	CASSYSSGRVEFEQFF
TRBV6-1	.	TRBJ2-2	.	TGTGCCAGCAGTGATGGGACGGCGAACACCGGGGAGCTGTTTTTT	CASSDGTANTGELFF